These 9 T cell receptor beta chains originate from one sample sequenced in a study of human T cells and chemical hapten exposure. One entry per CDR3 protein, called by TCRdb with MiXCR from the 5' RACE reads. The data show about 140,000 distinct CDR3 sequences, with over 3.5% seen just once and approximately 1.3% held by the top ten. Whole blood that had not been fractionated was the source of extracted total RNA. These receptors all stem from a female donor in good health.

Many counts were recorded for this clonotype. This rearrangement joins TRBV2 to TRBJ1-5, with a weak D call TRBD1 (5 bases). The CDR3 length is 14 residues. V gave up 2 bases and J gave up 7 bases, with 12 bases separating them. CDR1 and CDR2 (germline): SNHLY, FYNNEI. CDR3 loop: CASSELAGGQPQHF. CDR3 DNA: TGTGCCAGCAGTGAATTGGCGGGGGGGCAGCCCCAGCATTTT. Full variable domain (remainder filled in from reference TRBV2 and TRBJ1-5): EPEVTQTPSHQVTQMGQEVILRCVPISNHLYFYWYRQILGQKVEFLVSFYNNEISEKSEIFDDQFSVERPDGSNFTLKIRSTKLEDSAMYFCASSELAGGQPQHFGDGTRLSIL.

This clonotype was observed at least ten times. V usage is TRBV10-3 and J usage is TRBJ2-2; no clear D. In germline, CDR1 is ENHRY, CDR2 SYGVKD. There are 12 residues in the CDR3. The V gene lost 10 bases and the J gene lost 5 bases, with 11 bases spanning the gap. The CDR3 nucleotides read TGTGCCACCACAGATTCAACCGGGGAGCTGTTTTTT. Translated: CATTDSTGELFF.

This clonotype was detected many times. The rearrangement uses TRBV5-1 and TRBJ2-5; D gene uncertain. Between the trimmed V and J ends, which lost 0 bases and 2 bases, there was a span of 8 bases. This CDR3 has 14 residues. Per the germline V gene, CDR1 is SGHRS and CDR2 is YFSETQ. The chain's CDR3 is CASSLEHTQETQYF. DNA for the CDR3: TGCGCCAGCAGCTTGGAACATACTCAAGAGACCCAGTACTTC.

The sample holds many counts of this clonotype. The V and J genes are TRBV20-1 and TRBJ1-4; D gene ambiguous. The CDR3 is made up of 16 amino acids. V was shortened by 6 bases and J by 0 bases, with 17 bases between the two germline ends. The germline gives CDR1 DFQATT, CDR2 SNEGSKA (reference sequence). The CDR3 here is CSAQQHISATNEKLFF. CDR3 coding DNA: TGCAGTGCCCAGCAGCATATTTCCGCAACTAATGAAAAACTGTTTTTT.

Turning to this clonotype: The junction departs from germline at one end; a sequencing error may be responsible. The chain uses TRBV7-3 and TRBJ2-1, with 13 bases lining up with TRBD2. The CDR3 has 16 residues. Germline CDR1 SGHTA, CDR2 FQGTGA. As DNA, the CDR3 is TGTGTCAGCCATACTAGCGGGGGGGCCCGGTACAATGAGCAGTTCTTC. Translated, it gives CVSHTSGGARYNEQFF.

This clonotype has ten or more counts. This chain links TRBV30 with TRBJ1-2; unclear D gene. The ends were cut back, 0 bases at V and 4 bases at J, with 9 bases in the middle. Germline V gene data show CDR1 as GTSNPN and CDR2 as SVGIG (reference sequence). CDR3 length: 13 amino acids. The CDR3 DNA sequence: TGTGCCTGGAGTGTCGGGGTGTTCTATGGCTACACCTTC. This codes for CAWSVGVFYGYTF.

This clonotype was recorded at least ten times. J is TRBJ2-1 and V is TRBV14, with TRBD2 matching over 8 bases. CDR1 and CDR2 from the germline V gene are SGHDN and FVKESK. The CDR3 consists of 13 residues. J was trimmed by 9 bases and V by 4 bases; bases with no gene match: 5. This CDR3 reads CASSPRLAFEQFF. The CDR3 region has the DNA TGTGCCAGCAGCCCCCGACTAGCGTTTGAGCAGTTCTTC.

Only a few counts were recorded for this clonotype. The chain links TRBV13 to TRBJ2-7; either TRBD1 or TRBD2 may supply D (5 bases each). This CDR3 region has 16 residues. From germline, CDR1 is PRHDT and CDR2 FYEKMQ (reference sequence). The V gene lost 5 bases and the J gene lost 3 bases, with 20 bases spanning the gap. The CDR3 loop is CASSQATGTAIYEQYF. Here the CDR3 DNA reads TGTGCCAGCAGCCAGGCGACCGGGACCGCCATCTACGAGCAGTACTTC.

The sample holds many counts of this clonotype. This chain connects TRBV12-3 or TRBV12-4 to TRBJ1-5; no clear D gene. The CDR3 has 15 residues. V gave up 2 bases and J gave up 5 bases, with 13 bases separating them. The CDR3 DNA reads as TGTGCCAGCAGTTTATCTCCCAGAGCTTATCAGCCCCAGCATTTT. Protein sequence: CASSLSPRAYQPQHF.